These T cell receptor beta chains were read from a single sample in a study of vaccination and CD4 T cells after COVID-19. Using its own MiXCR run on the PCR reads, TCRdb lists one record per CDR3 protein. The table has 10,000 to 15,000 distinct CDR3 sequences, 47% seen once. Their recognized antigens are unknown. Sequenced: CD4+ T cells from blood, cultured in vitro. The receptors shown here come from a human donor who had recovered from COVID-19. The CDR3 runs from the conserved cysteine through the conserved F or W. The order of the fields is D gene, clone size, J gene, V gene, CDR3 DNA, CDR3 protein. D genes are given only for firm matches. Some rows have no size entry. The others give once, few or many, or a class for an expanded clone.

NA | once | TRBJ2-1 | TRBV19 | TGTGCCAGTAGTATAGCGGGGGGCACCCTGAACAATGAGCAGTTCTTC | CASSIAGGTLNNEQFF
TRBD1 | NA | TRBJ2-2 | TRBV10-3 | TGTGCCACCACAGGGGGCGCGATCACCGGGGAGCTGTTTTTT | CATTGGAITGELFF
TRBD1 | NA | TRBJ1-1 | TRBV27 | TGTGCCAGCAGTAGGGACAGTGGGGCCTTGTGGGCTGAAGCTTTCTTT | CASSRDSGALWAEAFF
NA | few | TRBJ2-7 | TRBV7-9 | TGTGCCAGCAGCTCCAATTTAGCCCGCGCCGCGCAGTACTTC | CASSSNLARAAQYF
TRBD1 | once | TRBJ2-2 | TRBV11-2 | TGTGCCAGCAGCTTAAGGTACACAGGGGCCCGGCGTAGCACCGGGGAGCTGTTTTTT | CASSLRYTGARRSTGELFF
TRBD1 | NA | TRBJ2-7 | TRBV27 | TGTGCCAGCAGAAGACAGTTGACAGGGCTCTCCTACGAGCAGTACTTC | CASRRQLTGLSYEQYF
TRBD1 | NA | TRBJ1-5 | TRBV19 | TGTGCCAGCAATAACCGACAGGGGAATCAGCCCCAGCATTTT | CASNNRQGNQPQHF
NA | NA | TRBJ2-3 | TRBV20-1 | TGCAGTGCTCCACGAGGGTGGACACGAGGAGATACGCAGTATTTT | CSAPRGWTRGDTQYF
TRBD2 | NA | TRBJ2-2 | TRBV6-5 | TGTGCCAGCAGTTACACACCAATACTTACTAGCGGGAGCGGTACCGGGGAGCTGTTTTTT | CASSYTPILTSGSGTGELFF
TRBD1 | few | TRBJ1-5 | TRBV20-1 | TGCAGTGTCATCCTAGGAGGGCGAGGGGGCGTGGGCAATCAGCCCCAGCATTTT | CSVILGGRGGVGNQPQHF
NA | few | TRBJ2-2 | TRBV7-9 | TGTGCCAGCAGCCCCTCGGGCGCGGGCCGACCCGGGGAGCTGTTTTTT | CASSPSGAGRPGELFF
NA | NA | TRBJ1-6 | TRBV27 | TGTGCCAGCAGCCCGGGACGTTGGAATTCACCCCTCCACTTT | CASSPGRWNSPLHF
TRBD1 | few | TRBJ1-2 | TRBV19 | TGTGCCAGTAGTAAGATACCGGGACAGGGGGTTCGAGGGGGCTACACCTTC | CASSKIPGQGVRGGYTF
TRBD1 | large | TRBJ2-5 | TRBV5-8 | TGTGCCAGCAGCTCGGGACAGGCGAGAAAAGAGACCCAGTACTTC | CASSSGQARKETQYF
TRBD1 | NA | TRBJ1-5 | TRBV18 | TGTGCCAGCTCACCACGCCGAGGACAGGGGGCCGTTGATCAGCCCCAGCATTTT | CASSPRRGQGAVDQPQHF
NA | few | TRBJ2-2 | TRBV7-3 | TGTGCCAGCAGTAGCCGGGACGTCACCGGGGAGCTGTTTTTT | CASSSRDVTGELFF
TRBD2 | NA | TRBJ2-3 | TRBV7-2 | TGTGCCAGCAGCTCTACCGGACTAGCGCTTGTCACAGATACGCAGTATTTT | CASSSTGLALVTDTQYF